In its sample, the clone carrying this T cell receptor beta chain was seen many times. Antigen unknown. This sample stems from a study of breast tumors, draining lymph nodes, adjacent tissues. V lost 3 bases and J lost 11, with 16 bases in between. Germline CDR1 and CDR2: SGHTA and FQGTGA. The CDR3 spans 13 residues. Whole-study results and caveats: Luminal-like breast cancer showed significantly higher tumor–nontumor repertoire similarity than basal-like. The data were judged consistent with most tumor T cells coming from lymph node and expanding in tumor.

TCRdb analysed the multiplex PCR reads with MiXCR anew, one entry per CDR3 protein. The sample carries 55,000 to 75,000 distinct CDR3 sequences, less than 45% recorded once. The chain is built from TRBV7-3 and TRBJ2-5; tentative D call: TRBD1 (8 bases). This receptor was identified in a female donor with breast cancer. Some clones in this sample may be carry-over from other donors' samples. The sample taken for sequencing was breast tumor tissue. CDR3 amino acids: CASSFGQGGAQYF. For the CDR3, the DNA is TGTGCCAGCAGCTTCGGACAGGGAGGGGCTCAGTACTTC.